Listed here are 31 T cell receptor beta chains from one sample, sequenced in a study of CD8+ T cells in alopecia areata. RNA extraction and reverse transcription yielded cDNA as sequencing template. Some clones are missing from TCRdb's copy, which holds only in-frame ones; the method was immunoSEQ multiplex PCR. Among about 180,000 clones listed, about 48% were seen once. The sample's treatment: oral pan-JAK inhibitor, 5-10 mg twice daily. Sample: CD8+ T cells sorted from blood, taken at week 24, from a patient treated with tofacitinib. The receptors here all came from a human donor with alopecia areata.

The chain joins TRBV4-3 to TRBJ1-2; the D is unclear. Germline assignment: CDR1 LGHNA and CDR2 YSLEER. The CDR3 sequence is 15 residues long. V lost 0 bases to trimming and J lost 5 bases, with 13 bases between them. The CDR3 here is CASSQDRGGLYGYTF. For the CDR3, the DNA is TGCGCCAGCAGCCAAGATCGGGGAGGCCTATATGGCTACACCTTC.

CDR3 bases: TGTGCCAGCAGCCCATCGCCCCGGGAAGGAGCTTTCTTT. Amino acids: CASSPSPREGAFF. The chain couples TRBV13 to TRBJ1-1; D gene ambiguous. The CDR3 contains 13 residues. Trimming stripped 5 bases from V and 10 bases from J, with 17 bases between. Looked up from germline, CDR1 is PRHDT and CDR2 is FYEKMQ (reference sequence).

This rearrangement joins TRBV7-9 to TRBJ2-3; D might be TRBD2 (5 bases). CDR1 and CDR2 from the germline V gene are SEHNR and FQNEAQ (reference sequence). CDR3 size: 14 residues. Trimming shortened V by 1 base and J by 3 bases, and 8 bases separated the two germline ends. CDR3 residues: CASSLETGTDTQYF. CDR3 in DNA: TGTGCCAGCAGCTTAGAGACGGGGACAGATACGCAGTATTTT. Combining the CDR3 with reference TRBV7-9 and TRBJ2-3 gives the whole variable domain DTGVSQNPRHKITKRGQNVTFRCDPISEHNRLYWYRQTLGQGPEFLTYFQNEAQLEKSRLLSDRFSAERPKGSFSTLEIQRTEQGDSAMYLCASSLETGTDTQYFGPGTRLTVL.

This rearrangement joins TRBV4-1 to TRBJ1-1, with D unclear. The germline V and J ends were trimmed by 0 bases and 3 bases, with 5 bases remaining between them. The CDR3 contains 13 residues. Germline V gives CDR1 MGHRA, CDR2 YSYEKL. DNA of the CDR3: TGCGCCAGCAGCCAAGAAGTAGACACTGAAGCTTTCTTT. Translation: CASSQEVDTEAFF.

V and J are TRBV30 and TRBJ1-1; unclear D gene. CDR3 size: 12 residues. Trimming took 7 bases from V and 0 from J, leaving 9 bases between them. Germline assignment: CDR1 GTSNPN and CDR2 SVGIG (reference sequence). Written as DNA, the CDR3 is TGTGCCTCGTCTACAGTGAACACTGAAGCTTTCTTT. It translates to CASSTVNTEAFF.

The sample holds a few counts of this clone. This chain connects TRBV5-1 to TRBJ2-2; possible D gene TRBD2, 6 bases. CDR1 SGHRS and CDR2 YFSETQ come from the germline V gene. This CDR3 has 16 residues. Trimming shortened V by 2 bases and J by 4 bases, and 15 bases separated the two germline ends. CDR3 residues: CASSFPEEGGTGELFF. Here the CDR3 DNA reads TGCGCCAGCAGCTTTCCAGAGGAGGGTGGCACCGGGGAGCTGTTTTTT.

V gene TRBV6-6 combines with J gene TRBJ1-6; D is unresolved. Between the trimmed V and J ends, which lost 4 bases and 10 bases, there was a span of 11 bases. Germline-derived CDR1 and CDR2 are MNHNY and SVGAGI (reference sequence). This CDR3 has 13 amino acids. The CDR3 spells CASSLGGGSPLHF. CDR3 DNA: TGTGCCAGCAGTTTGGGCGGTGGGTCACCCCTCCACTTT.

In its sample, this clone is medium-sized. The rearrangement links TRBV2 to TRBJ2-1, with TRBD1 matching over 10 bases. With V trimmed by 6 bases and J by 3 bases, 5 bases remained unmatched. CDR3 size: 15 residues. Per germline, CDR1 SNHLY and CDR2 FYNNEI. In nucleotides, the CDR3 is TGTGCCAGCAGGGTAGGGACAGGGGACTACAATGAGCAGTTCTTC. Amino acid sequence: CASRVGTGDYNEQFF.

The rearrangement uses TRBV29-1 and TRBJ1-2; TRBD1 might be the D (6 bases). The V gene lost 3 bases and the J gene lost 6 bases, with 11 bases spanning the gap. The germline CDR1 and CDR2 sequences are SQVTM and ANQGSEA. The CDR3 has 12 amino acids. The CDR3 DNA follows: TGCAGCGTTGACAGGGGCTTTGATGGCTACACCTTC. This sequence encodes CSVDRGFDGYTF.

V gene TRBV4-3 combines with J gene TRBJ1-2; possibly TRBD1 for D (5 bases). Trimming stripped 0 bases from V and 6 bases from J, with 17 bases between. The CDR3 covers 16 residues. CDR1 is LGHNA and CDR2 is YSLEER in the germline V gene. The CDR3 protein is CASSQDTMGVFDGYTF. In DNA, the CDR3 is TGCGCCAGCAGCCAAGATACGATGGGGGTCTTTGATGGCTACACCTTC.

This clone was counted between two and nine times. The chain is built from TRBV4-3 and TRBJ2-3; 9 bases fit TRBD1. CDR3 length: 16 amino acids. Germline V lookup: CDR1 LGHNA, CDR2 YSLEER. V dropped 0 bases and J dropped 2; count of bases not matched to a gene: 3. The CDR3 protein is CASSQEGTGPTDTQYF. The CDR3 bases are TGCGCCAGCAGCCAAGAAGGGACAGGGCCCACAGATACGCAGTATTTT.

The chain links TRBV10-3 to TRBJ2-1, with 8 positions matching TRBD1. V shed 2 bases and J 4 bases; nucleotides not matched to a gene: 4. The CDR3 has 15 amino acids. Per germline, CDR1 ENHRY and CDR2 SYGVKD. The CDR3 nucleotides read TGTGCCATCAGTGAGGGGACAGGTTCTTACAATGAGCAGTTCTTC. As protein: CAISEGTGSYNEQFF.

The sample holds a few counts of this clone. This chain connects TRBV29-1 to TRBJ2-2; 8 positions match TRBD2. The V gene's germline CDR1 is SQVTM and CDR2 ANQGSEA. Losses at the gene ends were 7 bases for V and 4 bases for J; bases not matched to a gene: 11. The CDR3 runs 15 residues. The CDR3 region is CSADGAGGPTGELFF. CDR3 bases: TGCAGCGCTGACGGGGCGGGGGGCCCCACCGGGGAGCTGTTTTTT.

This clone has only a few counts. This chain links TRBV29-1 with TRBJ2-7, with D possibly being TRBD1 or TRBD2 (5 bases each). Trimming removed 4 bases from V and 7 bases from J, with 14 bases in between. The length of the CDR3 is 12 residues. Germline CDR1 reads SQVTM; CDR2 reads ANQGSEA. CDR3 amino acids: CSVVLGGREQYF. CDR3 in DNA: TGCAGCGTTGTACTTGGGGGAAGGGAGCAGTACTTC.

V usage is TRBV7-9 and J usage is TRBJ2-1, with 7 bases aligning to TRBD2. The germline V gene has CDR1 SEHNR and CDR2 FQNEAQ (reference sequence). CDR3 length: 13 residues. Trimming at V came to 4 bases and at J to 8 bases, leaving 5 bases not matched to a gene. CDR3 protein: CASSSFGGDEQFF. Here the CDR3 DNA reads TGTGCCAGCAGCTCCTTTGGGGGGGATGAGCAGTTCTTC.

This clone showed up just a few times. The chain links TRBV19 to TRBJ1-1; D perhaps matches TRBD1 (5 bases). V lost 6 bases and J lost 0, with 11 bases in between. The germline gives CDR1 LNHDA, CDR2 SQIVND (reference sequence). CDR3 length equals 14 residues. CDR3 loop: CASRVGGLNTEAFF. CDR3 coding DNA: TGTGCCAGTAGGGTTGGGGGTTTGAACACTGAAGCTTTCTTT. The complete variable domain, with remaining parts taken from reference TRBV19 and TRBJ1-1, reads DGGITQSPKYLFRKEGQNVTLSCEQNLNHDAMYWYRQDPGQGLRLIYYSQIVNDFQKGDIAEGYSVSREKKESFPLTVTSAQKNPTAFYLCASRVGGLNTEAFFGQGTRLTVV.

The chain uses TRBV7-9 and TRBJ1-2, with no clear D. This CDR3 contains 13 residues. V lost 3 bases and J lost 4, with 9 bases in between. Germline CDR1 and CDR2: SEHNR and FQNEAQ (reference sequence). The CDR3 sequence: CASSFSSPYGYTF. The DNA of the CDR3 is TGTGCCAGCAGCTTCTCATCTCCCTATGGCTACACCTTC.

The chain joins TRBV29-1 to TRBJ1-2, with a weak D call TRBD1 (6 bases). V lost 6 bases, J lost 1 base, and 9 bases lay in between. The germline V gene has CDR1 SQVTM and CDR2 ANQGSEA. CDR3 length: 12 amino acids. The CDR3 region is CSVMDSNYGYTF. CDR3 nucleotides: TGCAGCGTCATGGACAGTAACTATGGCTACACCTTC.

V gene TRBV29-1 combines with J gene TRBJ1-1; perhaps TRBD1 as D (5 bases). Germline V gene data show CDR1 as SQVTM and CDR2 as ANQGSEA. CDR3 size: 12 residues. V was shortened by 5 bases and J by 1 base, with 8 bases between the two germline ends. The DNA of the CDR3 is TGCAGCGTTCAGGGTTCGAACACTGAAGCTTTCTTT. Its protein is CSVQGSNTEAFF.

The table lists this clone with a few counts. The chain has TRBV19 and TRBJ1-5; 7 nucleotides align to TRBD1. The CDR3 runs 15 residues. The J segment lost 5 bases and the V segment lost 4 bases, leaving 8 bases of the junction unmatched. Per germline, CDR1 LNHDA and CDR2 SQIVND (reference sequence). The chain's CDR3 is CASSTTGRPHQPQHF. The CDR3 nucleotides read TGTGCCAGTAGTACGACAGGGCGACCACATCAGCCCCAGCATTTT.

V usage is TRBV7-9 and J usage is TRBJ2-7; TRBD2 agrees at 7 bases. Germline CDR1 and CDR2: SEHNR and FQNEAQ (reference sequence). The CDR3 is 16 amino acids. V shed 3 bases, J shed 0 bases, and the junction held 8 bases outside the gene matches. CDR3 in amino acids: CASSLQGAGTSYEQYF. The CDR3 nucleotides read TGTGCCAGCAGCTTGCAGGGAGCGGGGACCTCCTACGAGCAGTACTTC.

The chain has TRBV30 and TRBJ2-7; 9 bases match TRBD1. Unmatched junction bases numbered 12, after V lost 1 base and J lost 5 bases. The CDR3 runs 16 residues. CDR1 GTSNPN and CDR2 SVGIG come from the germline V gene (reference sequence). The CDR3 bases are TGTGCCTGGAGTGCCCCCGGGGACAGGGTTCCCCACGAGCAGTACTTC. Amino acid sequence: CAWSAPGDRVPHEQYF. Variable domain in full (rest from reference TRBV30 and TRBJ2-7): SQTIHQWPATLVQPVGSPLSLECTVEGTSNPNLYWYRQAAGRGLQLLFYSVGIGQISSEVPQNLSASRPQDRQFILSSKKLLLSDSGFYLCAWSAPGDRVPHEQYFGPGTRLTVT.

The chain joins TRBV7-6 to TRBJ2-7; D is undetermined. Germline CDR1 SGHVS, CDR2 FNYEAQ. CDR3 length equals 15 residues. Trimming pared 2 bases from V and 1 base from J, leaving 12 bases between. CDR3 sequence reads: CASSLILGRSYEQYF. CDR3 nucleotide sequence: TGTGCCAGCAGCTTAATACTGGGCAGATCCTACGAGCAGTACTTC.

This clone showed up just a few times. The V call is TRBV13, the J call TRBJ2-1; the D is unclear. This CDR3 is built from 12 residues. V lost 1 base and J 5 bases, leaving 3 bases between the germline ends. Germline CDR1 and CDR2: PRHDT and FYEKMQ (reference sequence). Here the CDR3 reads CASSLADNEQFF. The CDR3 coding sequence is TGTGCCAGCAGCTTAGCCGACAATGAGCAGTTCTTC. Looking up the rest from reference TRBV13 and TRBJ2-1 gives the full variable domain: AAGVIQSPRHLIKEKRETATLKCYPIPRHDTVYWYQQGPGQDPQFLISFYEKMQSDKGSIPDRFSAQQFSDYHSELNMSSLELGDSALYFCASSLADNEQFFGPGTRLTVL.

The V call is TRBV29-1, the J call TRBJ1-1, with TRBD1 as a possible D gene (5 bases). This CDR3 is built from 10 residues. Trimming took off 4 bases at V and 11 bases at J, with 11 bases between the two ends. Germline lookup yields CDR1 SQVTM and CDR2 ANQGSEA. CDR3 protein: CSVGGLGAFF. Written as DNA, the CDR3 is TGCAGCGTTGGGGGGTTGGGGGCTTTCTTT. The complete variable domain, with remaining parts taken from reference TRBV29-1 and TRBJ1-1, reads SAVISQKPSRDICQRGTSLTIQCQVDSQVTMMFWYRQQPGQSLTLIATANQGSEATYESGFVIDKFPISRPNLTFSTLTVSNMSPEDSSIYLCSVGGLGAFFGQGTRLTVV.

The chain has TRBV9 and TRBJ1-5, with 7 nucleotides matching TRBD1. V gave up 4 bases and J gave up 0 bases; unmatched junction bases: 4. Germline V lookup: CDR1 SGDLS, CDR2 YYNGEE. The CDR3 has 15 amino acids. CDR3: CASSPGQNSNQPQHF. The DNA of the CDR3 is TGTGCCAGCAGCCCGGGACAGAATAGCAATCAGCCCCAGCATTTT.

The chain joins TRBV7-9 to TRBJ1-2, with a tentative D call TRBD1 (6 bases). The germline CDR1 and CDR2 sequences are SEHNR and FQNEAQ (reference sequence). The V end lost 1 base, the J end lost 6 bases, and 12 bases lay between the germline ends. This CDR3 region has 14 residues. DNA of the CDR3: TGTGCCAGCAGCTTAGGTGCGGGGGCGGATGGCTACACCTTC. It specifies CASSLGAGADGYTF. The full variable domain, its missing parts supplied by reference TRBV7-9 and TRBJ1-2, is DTGVSQNPRHKITKRGQNVTFRCDPISEHNRLYWYRQTLGQGPEFLTYFQNEAQLEKSRLLSDRFSAERPKGSFSTLEIQRTEQGDSAMYLCASSLGAGADGYTFGSGTRLTVV.

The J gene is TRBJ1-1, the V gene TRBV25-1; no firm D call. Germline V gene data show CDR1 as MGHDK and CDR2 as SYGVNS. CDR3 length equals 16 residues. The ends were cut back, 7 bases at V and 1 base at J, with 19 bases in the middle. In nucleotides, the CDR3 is TGTGCCAGCATATCCGCCCCGAGCGCGCCGAACACTGAAGCTTTCTTT. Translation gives CASISAPSAPNTEAFF.

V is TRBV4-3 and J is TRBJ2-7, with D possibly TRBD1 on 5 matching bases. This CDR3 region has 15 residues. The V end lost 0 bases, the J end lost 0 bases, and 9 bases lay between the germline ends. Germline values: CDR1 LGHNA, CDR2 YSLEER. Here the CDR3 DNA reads TGCGCCAGCAGCCAAGAAAGCGACAGCTCCTACGAGCAGTACTTC. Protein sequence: CASSQESDSSYEQYF.

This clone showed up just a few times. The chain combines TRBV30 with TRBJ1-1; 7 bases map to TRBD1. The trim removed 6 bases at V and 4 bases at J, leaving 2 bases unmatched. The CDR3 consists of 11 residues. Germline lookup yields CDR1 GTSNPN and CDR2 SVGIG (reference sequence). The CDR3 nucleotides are TGTGCCTGCCAGGGGGTCACTGAAGCTTTCTTT. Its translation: CACQGVTEAFF.

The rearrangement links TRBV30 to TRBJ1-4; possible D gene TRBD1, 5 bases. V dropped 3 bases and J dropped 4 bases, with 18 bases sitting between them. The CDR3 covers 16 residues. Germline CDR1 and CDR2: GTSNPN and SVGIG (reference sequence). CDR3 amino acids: CAWRQNHGTDNEKLFF. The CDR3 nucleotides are TGTGCCTGGAGGCAAAACCACGGGACTGATAATGAAAAACTGTTTTTT.